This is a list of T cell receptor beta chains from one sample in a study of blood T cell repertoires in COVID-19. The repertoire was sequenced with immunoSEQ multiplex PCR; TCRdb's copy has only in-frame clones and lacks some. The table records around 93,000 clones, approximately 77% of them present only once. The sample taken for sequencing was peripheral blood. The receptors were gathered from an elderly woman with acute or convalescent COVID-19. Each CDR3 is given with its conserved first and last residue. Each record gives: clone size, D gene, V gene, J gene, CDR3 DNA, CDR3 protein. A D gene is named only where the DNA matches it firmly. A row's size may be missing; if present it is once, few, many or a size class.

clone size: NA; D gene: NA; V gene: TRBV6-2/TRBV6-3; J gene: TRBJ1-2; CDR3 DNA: TGTGCCAGCAGTCGACAGGTTACTTCCGACTATGGCTACACCTTC; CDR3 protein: CASSRQVTSDYGYTF
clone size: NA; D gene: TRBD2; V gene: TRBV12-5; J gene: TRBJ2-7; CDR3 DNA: TGTGCTAGTGGACCAGGACTAGCGGGGGAGCAGTACTTC; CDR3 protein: CASGPGLAGEQYF
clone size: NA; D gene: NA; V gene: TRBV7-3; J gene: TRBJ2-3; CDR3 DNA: TGTGCCAGCAGCTTAGTGGGCGCAGATACGCAGTATTTT; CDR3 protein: CASSLVGADTQYF
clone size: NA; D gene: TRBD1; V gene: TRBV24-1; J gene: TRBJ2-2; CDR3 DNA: TGTGCCACCAGTGAGACGACAGGGTCGAAACACCGGGGAGCTGTTTTT; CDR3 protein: CATSETTGSKHRGAVF
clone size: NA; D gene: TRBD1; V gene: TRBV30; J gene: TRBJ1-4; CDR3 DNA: TGTGCCTGGAGTATTGGGACAGGGGTAGAAAAACTGTTTTTT; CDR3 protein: CAWSIGTGVEKLFF
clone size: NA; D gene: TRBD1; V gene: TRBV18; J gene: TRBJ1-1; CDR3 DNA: TGTGCCAGCTCCCGGACAGGGCCGATCATGAACACTGAAGCTTTCTTT; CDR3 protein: CASSRTGPIMNTEAFF
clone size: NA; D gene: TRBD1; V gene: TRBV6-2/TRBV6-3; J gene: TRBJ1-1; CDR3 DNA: TGTGCCAGCAGTTATAACAGGGGTGCCGAAGCTTTCTTT; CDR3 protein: CASSYNRGAEAFF
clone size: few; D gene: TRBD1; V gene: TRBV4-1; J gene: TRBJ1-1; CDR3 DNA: TGCGCCAGCAGCCAAGGGACCTTCAGGGGGCGGTTGAACACTGAAGCTTTCTTT; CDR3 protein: CASSQGTFRGRLNTEAFF
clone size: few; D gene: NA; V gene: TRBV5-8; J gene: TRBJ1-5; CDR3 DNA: TGTGCCAGCAGCTTATCGGGGGGGGAGCGACAGCCCCAGCATTTT; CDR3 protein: CASSLSGGERQPQHF
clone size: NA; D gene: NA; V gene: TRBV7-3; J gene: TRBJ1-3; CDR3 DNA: TGTGCCAGCAGCCCGCAGGGGATCTCTGGAAACACCATATATTTT; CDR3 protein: CASSPQGISGNTIYF
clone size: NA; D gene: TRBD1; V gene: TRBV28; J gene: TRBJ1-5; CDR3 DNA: TGTGCCAGCAGCGACAGGGGAAATCAGCCCCAGCATTTT; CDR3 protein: CASSDRGNQPQHF
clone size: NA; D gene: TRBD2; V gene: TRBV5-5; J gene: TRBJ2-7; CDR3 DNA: TGTGCCAGCAGCTTGGTGGCGGGGGGGCCTGGAGAGCAGTACTTC; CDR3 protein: CASSLVAGGPGEQYF
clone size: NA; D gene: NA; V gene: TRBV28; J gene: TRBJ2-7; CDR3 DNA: TGTGCCAGCAGTTTAGGGCAGGGCGGCAACGAGCAGTACTTC; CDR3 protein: CASSLGQGGNEQYF
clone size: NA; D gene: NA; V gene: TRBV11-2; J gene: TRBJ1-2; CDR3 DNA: TGTGCCAGCAGCTCCCCCCGGGACACATTTAACTATGGCTACACCTTC; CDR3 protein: CASSSPRDTFNYGYTF
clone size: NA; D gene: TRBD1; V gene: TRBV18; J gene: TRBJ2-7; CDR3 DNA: TGTGCCAGCTCACCAAGACAGGGGGCGAGTATGGAGCAGTACTTC; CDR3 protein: CASSPRQGASMEQYF
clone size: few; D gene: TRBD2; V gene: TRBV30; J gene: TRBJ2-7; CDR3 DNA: TGTGCCTGGAGTGAGGGCGGGAGCTCCTACGAGCAGTACTTC; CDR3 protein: CAWSEGGSSYEQYF
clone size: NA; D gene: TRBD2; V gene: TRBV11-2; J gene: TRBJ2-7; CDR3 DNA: TGTGCCAGCAGCCGGGGAGGGTCCTCCTACGAGCAGTACTTC; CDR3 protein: CASSRGGSSYEQYF
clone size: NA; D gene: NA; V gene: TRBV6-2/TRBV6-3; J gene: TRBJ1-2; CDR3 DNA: TGTGCCAGCAGTTACGTGCCCCTTTCAGGAGGGGGCTACACCTTC; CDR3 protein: CASSYVPLSGGGYTF
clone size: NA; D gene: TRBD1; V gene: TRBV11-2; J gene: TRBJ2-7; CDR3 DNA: TGTGCCAGCAGCTTACAGGGGGTACAAGGACACGAGCAGTACTTC; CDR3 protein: CASSLQGVQGHEQYF
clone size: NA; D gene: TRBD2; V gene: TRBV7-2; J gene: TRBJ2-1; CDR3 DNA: TGTGCCAGCAGCTTAGCTCCTAGCGGGCCAAGTTACAATGAGCAGTTCTTC; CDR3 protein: CASSLAPSGPSYNEQFF
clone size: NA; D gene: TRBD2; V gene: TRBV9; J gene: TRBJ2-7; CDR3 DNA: TGTGCCAGCAGCCGGGGGCGGGGGGCCCACGAGCAGTACTTC; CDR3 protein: CASSRGRGAHEQYF
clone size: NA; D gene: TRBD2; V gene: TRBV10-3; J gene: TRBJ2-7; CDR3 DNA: TGTGCCATCAGTGGGGACTACCACTACGAGCAGTACTTC; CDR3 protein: CAISGDYHYEQYF
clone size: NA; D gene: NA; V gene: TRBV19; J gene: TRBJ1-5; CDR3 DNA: TGTGCCAGTTCCGGTAGCAATCAGCCCCAGCATTTT; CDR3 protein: CASSGSNQPQHF
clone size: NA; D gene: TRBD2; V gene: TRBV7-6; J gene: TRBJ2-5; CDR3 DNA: TGTGCCAGCAGCTTATTAGCGGGGGGACAAGAGACCCAGTACTTC; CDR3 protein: CASSLLAGGQETQYF
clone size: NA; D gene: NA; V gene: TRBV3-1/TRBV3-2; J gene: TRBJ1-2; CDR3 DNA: TGTGCCAGCAGCCAAGATATGTCCGCCAGTTATGGCTACACCTTC; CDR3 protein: CASSQDMSASYGYTF
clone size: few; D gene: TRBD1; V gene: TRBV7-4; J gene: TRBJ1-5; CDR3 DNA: TGTGCCAGCAGCACGGGACAGGGATGCAATCAGCCCCAGCATTTT; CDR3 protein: CASSTGQGCNQPQHF
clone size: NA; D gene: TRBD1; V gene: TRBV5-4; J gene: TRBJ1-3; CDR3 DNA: TGTGCCAGCAGCTTCACCACAGGGGCTGGAAACACCATATATTTT; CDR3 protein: CASSFTTGAGNTIYF
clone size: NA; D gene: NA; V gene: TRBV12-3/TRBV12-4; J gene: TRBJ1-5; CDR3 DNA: TGTGCCAGCAGTGCGAATATCCAGCCCCAGCATTTT; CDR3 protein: CASSANIQPQHF
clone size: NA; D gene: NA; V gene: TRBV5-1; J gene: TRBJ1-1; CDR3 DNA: TGCGCCAGCCACACCAACACTGAAGCTTTCTTT; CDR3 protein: CASHTNTEAFF
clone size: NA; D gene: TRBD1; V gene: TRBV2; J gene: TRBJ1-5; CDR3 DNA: TGTGCCAGCAAATCGGACAGGGGGCGCGATCAGCCCCAGCATTTT; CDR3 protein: CASKSDRGRDQPQHF
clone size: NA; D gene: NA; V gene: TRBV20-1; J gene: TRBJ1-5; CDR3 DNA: TGCAGTGCTAGTAGCGGGAATAGCAATCAGCCCCAGCATTTT; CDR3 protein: CSASSGNSNQPQHF
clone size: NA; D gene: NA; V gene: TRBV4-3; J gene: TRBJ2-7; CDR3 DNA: TGCGCCAGCAGCCAAGAATCGACTTTTGGCGAGCAGTACTTC; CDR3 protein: CASSQESTFGEQYF
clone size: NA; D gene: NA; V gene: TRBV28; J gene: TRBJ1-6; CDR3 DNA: TGTGCCAGCAGGACAGGCAACCGACTGAATAATTCACCCCTCCACTTT; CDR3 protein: CASRTGNRLNNSPLHF
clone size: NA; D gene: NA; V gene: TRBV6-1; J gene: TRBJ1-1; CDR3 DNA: TGTGCCAGCCGCCAGGGATTGTCGATGAACACTGAAGCTTTCTTT; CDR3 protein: CASRQGLSMNTEAFF
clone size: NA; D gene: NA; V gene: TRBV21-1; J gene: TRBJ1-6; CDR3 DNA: TGTGCCAGCAGCAAAGAGGGCACAGGGGGATCACCCCTCCACTTT; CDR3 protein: CASSKEGTGGSPLHF
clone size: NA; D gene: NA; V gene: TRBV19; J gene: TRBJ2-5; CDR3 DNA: TGTGCCAGTAGCCCTTACACTAGATACGGGACCCAGTACTTC; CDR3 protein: CASSPYTRYGTQYF
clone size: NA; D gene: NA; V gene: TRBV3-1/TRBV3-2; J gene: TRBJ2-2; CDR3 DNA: TGTGCCAGCTCCTCGCAGGGAGGAGCCGGGGAGCTGTTTTTT; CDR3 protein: CASSSQGGAGELFF
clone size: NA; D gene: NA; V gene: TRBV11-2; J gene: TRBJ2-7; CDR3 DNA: TGTGCCAGCAGCTTAGTAGCAGGGAAGTACGAGCAGTACTTC; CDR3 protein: CASSLVAGKYEQYF
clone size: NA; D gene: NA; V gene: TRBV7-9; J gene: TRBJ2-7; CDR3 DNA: TGTGCCAGCAGCAAGCAGGGGATGGGGCACTACGAGCAGTACTTC; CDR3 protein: CASSKQGMGHYEQYF
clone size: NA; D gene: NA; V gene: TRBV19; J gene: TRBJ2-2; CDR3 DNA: TGTGCCAGTAGTCAAGCAGGGGAAGTGACCGGGGAGCTGTTTTTT; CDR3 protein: CASSQAGEVTGELFF
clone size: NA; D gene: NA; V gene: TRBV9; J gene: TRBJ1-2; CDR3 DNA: TGTGCCAGCAGCACCACACGGGAGGGAGCCTATGGCTACACCTTC; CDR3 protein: CASSTTREGAYGYTF
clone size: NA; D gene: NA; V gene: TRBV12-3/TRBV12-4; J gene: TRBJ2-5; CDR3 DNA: TGTGCCAGCAGTTTGGCAGGGGCCGAGACCCAGTACTTC; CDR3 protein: CASSLAGAETQYF
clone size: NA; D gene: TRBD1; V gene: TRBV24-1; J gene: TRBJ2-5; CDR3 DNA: TGTGCCACCCAAAGGGGGCCGCGAGAGACCCAGTACTTC; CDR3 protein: CATQRGPRETQYF
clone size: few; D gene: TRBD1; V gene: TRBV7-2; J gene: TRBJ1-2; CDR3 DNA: TGTGCCAGCAGCCCCCAAGGACAGGGCTATGGCTACACCTTC; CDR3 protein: CASSPQGQGYGYTF
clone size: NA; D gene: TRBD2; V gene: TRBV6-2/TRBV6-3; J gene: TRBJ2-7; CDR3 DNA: TGTGCCAGCAGTTTTCTAGCGGAACACGCCTACGAGCAGTACTTC; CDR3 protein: CASSFLAEHAYEQYF
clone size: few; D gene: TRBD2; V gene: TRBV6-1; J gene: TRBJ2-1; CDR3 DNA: TGTGCCAGCAGTGAGGGACTAGCGGGCCAGCAGTTCTTC; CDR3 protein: CASSEGLAGQQFF
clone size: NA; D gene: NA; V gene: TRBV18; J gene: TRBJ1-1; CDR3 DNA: TGTGCCAGCTCGACAGGAGAGAACACTGAAGCTTTCTTT; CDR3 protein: CASSTGENTEAFF
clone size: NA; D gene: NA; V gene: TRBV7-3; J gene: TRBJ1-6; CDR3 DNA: TGTGCCAGCAGCTTAACGACAGAACAGAATTCACCCCTCCACTTT; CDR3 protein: CASSLTTEQNSPLHF
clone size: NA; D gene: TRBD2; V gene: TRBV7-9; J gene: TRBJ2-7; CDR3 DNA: TGTGCCAGCAGCTTCCAAGCGGGAGACGAGCAGTACTTC; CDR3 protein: CASSFQAGDEQYF
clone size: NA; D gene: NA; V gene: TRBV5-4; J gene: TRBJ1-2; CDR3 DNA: TGTGCCAGCAGTCATCCCGACAGTGGGTACGGCTACACCTTC; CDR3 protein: CASSHPDSGYGYTF
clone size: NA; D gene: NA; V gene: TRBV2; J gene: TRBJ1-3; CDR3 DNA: TGTGCCAGCAGTGAAATTGTGCGGGTGGGAAACACCATATATTTT; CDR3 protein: CASSEIVRVGNTIYF
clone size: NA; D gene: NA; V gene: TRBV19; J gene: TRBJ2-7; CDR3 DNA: TGTGCCAGTAGTAGAGACAGAGATCGGCGGTACGAGCAGTACTTC; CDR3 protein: CASSRDRDRRYEQYF
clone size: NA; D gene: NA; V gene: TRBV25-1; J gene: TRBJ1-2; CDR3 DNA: TGTGCCAGCAGTGACCACGACAGGATAGGCTACACCTTC; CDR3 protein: CASSDHDRIGYTF
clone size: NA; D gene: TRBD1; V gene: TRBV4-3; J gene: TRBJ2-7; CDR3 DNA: TGCGCCAGCAGCCAAGGGGGGACAGGCGGGTACTACGAGCAGTACTTC; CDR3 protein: CASSQGGTGGYYEQYF
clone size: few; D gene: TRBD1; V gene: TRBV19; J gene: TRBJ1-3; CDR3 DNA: TGTGCCAGTATCGAGGGACAGGGGCGAGGAAACACCATATATTTT; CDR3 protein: CASIEGQGRGNTIYF
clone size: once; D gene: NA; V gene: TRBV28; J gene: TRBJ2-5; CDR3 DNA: TGTGCCAGCAGTCCAATCGCTGGTAAGGGGGAAGGGACCCAGTACTTC; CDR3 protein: CASSPIAGKGEGTQYF